These T cell receptor beta chains were read from a single sample in a study of T cell repertoires in cytomegalovirus infection. TCRdb processed the reads anew with MiXCR; each CDR3 protein has one entry. The sample has around 300,000 distinct CDR3 sequences, more than 8% seen once. Sequencing was performed on PBMCs. The source is a human donor in good health (CMV status not recorded). Some clones in this sample may be carry-over from other donors' samples. Both conserved end residues are trimmed from each CDR3. Clone size appears in some rows only: once, few, many, or a class for an expanded clone.

V | size | length | CDR3
TRBV7-1 | . | 14 | ASSPIRRIPTDTQY
TRBV11-2 | many | 13 | ASSLGSGGGDTQY
TRBV7-2 | many | 13 | ASSLLAGYTDTQY
TRBV7-3 | many | 12 | ASSSSPGTGELF
TRBV7-8 | . | 15 | ASSLGVGGYSNQPQH
TRBV12-3/TRBV12-4 | few | 12 | ASSPGQGHQSQH
TRBV4-3 | . | 16 | ASSQETGSGREHYEQY
TRBV20-1 | . | 13 | SAKGTSRGANVLT
TRBV7-3 | many | 12 | ASSQGIGDYGYT
TRBV20-1 | few | 10 | SAPGVGAEAF
TRBV2 | few | 11 | ASRREGGSEAF
TRBV7-2 | many | 15 | ASSPRMGLAGVETQY
TRBV6-6 | many | 12 | ASSYLRMNTEAF
TRBV28 | . | 11 | ASTTGPLWGYT